One TCR beta chain is described in this entry. The sample is drawn from a study of glioma-infiltrating T cells after dendritic cell vaccination. This table comes from immunoSEQ multiplex PCR, and its TCRdb copy is limited to in-frame clones, with some not included. The profile shows tens of thousands of clones, more than 75% of them singletons. This specimen consisted of blood, obtained before dendritic cell vaccination. The TCR comes from a human donor with glioblastoma.

DNA for the CDR3: TGCGCCAGCAGCATAGGACAGGGGGGAAACACTGAAGCTTTCTTT. It is translated as CASSIGQGGNTEAFF. The gene calls are TRBV5-1 and TRBJ1-1; 10 bases are shared with TRBD1. This CDR3 region has 15 residues. Unmatched junction bases numbered 5, after V lost 4 bases and J lost 2 bases. From germline, CDR1 is SGHRS and CDR2 YFSETQ.